The rows below give T cell receptor beta chains drawn from one sample of a study of T-cell reconstitution after alpha-beta-depleted transplantation in children. TCRdb used MiXCR to reprocess the PCR reads, holding one entry per CDR3 protein. The table shows a few hundred thousand distinct CDR3 sequences, with 10% to 15% occurring only once. The sample consisted of PBMCs, mostly from graft donor cells, taken 360 days after TCRalphabeta/CD19-depleted stem cell transplant. These receptors were taken from a male patient younger than 18 who had a stem cell transplant for acute myeloid leukemia, so the T cells may come from the graft donor. The CDR3 runs from the conserved cysteine through the conserved F or W. A D gene is named only where the DNA matches it firmly. Expanded clones get a size class; other rows say once, few or many, or leave the size out.

CDR3aa	CDR3nt	d_gene	abundance	v_gene	j_gene
CASSPLGLAGGRSYEQYF	TGTGCCAGCAGCCCATTAGGACTAGCGGGAGGTCGGTCCTACGAGCAGTACTTC	TRBD2	NA	TRBV4-2	TRBJ2-7
CASSYSMRLGSQPQHF	TGTGCCAGCAGTTACTCGATGAGGCTGGGCAGTCAGCCCCAGCATTTT	NA	NA	TRBV6-2/TRBV6-3	TRBJ1-5
CSATMTGYEQFF	TGCAGCGCCACCATGACAGGGTATGAGCAGTTCTTC	TRBD1	many	TRBV29-1	TRBJ2-1
CASSLVGKTPNTEAFF	TGTGCCAGCAGCTTAGTAGGGAAGACCCCAAACACTGAAGCTTTCTTT	NA	NA	TRBV11-2	TRBJ1-1
CATSRGLAAGGDTQYF	TGTGCCACCAGCAGAGGACTAGCGGCGGGAGGGGATACGCAGTATTTT	TRBD2	few	TRBV15	TRBJ2-3
CASSLGFASYEQYF	TGCGCCAGCAGCTTGGGTTTCGCCTCCTACGAGCAGTACTTC	NA	many	TRBV5-1	TRBJ2-7
CSVGPSGYEQYF	TGCAGCGTTGGACCTAGCGGCTACGAGCAGTACTTC	TRBD2	many	TRBV29-1	TRBJ2-7
CATLAGGTDTQYF	TGTGCCACCTTAGCGGGAGGGACAGATACGCAGTATTTT	TRBD2	many	TRBV12-3/TRBV12-4	TRBJ2-3
CASRDGGNTIYF	TGCGCCAGCCGGGACGGTGGAAACACCATATATTTT	NA	few	TRBV5-1	TRBJ1-3
CASSRTSNWIRNEQFF	TGTGCCAGCAGCCGGACTAGCAATTGGATTAGGAATGAGCAGTTCTTC	TRBD2	few	TRBV7-2	TRBJ2-1
CASSLGSSGSSYNEQFF	TGCGCCAGCAGCTTGGGTAGTAGCGGGAGCTCCTACAATGAGCAGTTCTTC	TRBD2	many	TRBV5-1	TRBJ2-1
CASSLMAGLETQYF	TGCGCCAGCAGCTTGATGGCGGGACTTGAGACCCAGTACTTC	NA	few	TRBV5-1	TRBJ2-5
CASIPTGRIEAFF	TGTGCCAGCATCCCCACGGGGCGGATCGAAGCTTTCTTT	NA	NA	TRBV6-2/TRBV6-3	TRBJ1-1
CSVGRTLVNLGETQYF	TGCAGCGTCGGCCGGACCCTCGTCAATCTGGGAGAGACCCAGTACTTC	NA	NA	TRBV29-1	TRBJ2-5
CASSHQPRGEAFF	TGCGCCAGCAGCCATCAACCTCGGGGTGAAGCTTTCTTT	NA	NA	TRBV5-1	TRBJ1-1
CASSLGWQSYNEQFF	TGTGCCAGCAGTTTAGGTTGGCAATCCTACAATGAGCAGTTCTTC	NA	NA	TRBV6-5	TRBJ2-1
CASRPGTYEQYF	TGTGCCAGCAGGCCCGGGACCTACGAGCAGTACTTC	NA	NA	TRBV28	TRBJ2-7
CASSLTLAGSIHEQYF	TGCGCCAGCAGCCTCACATTAGCGGGGTCGATCCACGAGCAGTACTTC	TRBD2	few	TRBV5-1	TRBJ2-7
CASSLISLGRALTDTQYF	TGTGCCAGCAGCTTAATCTCCCTCGGTAGGGCGCTCACAGATACGCAGTATTTT	NA	NA	TRBV7-3	TRBJ2-3
CASSLALAGVSYEQYF	TGTGCCAGCAGCTTAGCTCTAGCGGGAGTATCCTACGAGCAGTACTTC	TRBD2	NA	TRBV7-9	TRBJ2-7
CASSYGPGLPRDEQFF	TGTGCCAGCAGTTACGGACCTGGACTACCTCGGGATGAGCAGTTCTTC	NA	many	TRBV6-2/TRBV6-3	TRBJ2-1
CASSSLAGVRDTQYF	TGTGCCAGCAGCTCGTTAGCGGGAGTAAGGGATACGCAGTATTTT	TRBD2	many	TRBV7-2	TRBJ2-3
CSGLAGGGPDYEQYF	TGCAGTGGACTAGCGGGAGGTGGGCCCGACTACGAGCAGTACTTC	TRBD2	NA	TRBV20-1	TRBJ2-7
CASGSGEAELPHHPHEQYF	TGTGCCAGCGGGTCGGGAGAGGCCGAACTACCACACCACCCTCACGAGCAGTACTTC	NA	few	TRBV6-2/TRBV6-3	TRBJ2-7
CSAEDSGTDNEQFF	TGCAGTGCGGAAGACAGCGGGACTGACAATGAGCAGTTCTTC	TRBD2	few	TRBV20-1	TRBJ2-1
CASSARGIDEQFF	TGCGCCAGCAGCGCCAGGGGAATCGATGAGCAGTTCTTC	NA	NA	TRBV5-1	TRBJ2-1
CASSSITGGRHYEQYF	TGTGCCAGCAGCTCAATAACCGGCGGTAGACACTACGAGCAGTACTTC	NA	few	TRBV11-2	TRBJ2-7
CASSSIEASYNEQFF	TGTGCCAGCAGTTCAATAGAAGCGTCGTACAATGAGCAGTTCTTC	NA	NA	TRBV6-2/TRBV6-3	TRBJ2-1
CAISESGASVLFF	TGTGCCATCAGTGAGTCAGGGGCTAGCGTACTGTTCTTC	NA	few	TRBV10-3	TRBJ2-1
CASSHTSGSYNTGELFF	TGTGCCAGCAGCCACACTAGCGGGAGTTACAACACCGGGGAGCTGTTTTTT	TRBD2	few	TRBV7-9	TRBJ2-2
CSVEVPSGRYEQYF	TGCAGCGTTGAAGTGCCTAGCGGGCGATACGAGCAGTACTTC	TRBD2	few	TRBV29-1	TRBJ2-7
CASSDSSSLGEQFF	TGTGCCAGCAGTGACTCGAGTAGCCTCGGTGAGCAGTTCTTC	NA	many	TRBV6-4	TRBJ2-1
CASSLGSRRDRQAAGSGANVLTF	TGTGCCAGCAGCTTAGGAAGCCGCCGAGACAGACAGGCCGCAGGCTCTGGGGCCAACGTCCTGACTTTC	NA	once	TRBV13	TRBJ2-6
CASSQDWNRSSYEQYF	TGTGCCAGCAGCCAAGATTGGAACAGAAGCTCCTACGAGCAGTACTTC	NA	NA	TRBV3-1	TRBJ2-7
CASSQATGLAGAGANVLTF	TGTGCCAGCAGCCAGGCCACGGGACTAGCGGGAGCTGGGGCCAACGTCCTGACTTTC	TRBD2	NA	TRBV4-2	TRBJ2-6
CASTQDRPYEQYF	TGTGCCAGCACCCAAGATCGACCTTACGAGCAGTACTTC	NA	many	TRBV12-3/TRBV12-4	TRBJ2-7
CASSTDYFPNEQFF	TGTGCCAGCAGCACTGACTACTTTCCCAATGAGCAGTTCTTC	NA	NA	TRBV7-2	TRBJ2-1
CASSQDWETQYF	TGCGCCAGCAGCCAAGATTGGGAGACCCAGTACTTC	NA	many	TRBV4-1	TRBJ2-5
CASSDPGLAYEQYF	TGTGCCAGCAGCGACCCGGGACTAGCCTACGAGCAGTACTTC	TRBD2	many	TRBV7-2	TRBJ2-7
CASSPLLKTRVEGGNQPQHF	TGTGCCAGCAGCCCTCTTCTTAAGACACGGGTCGAAGGGGGCAATCAGCCCCAGCATTTT	NA	few	TRBV21-1	TRBJ1-5
CSGLAGGHEQYF	TGCAGCGGACTAGCGGGAGGGCACGAGCAGTACTTC	TRBD2	NA	TRBV29-1	TRBJ2-7
CASSLTMGTGELFF	TGTGCCAGCAGCTTGACAATGGGAACCGGGGAGCTGTTTTTT	NA	NA	TRBV7-6	TRBJ2-2
CASTPRTGNYGYTF	TGTGCCAGCACCCCCCGGACAGGGAACTATGGCTACACCTTC	TRBD1	few	TRBV7-9	TRBJ1-2
CASSEGFFGDREPRETQYF	TGTGCCAGCAGTGAAGGATTTTTTGGGGACAGGGAACCCCGAGAGACCCAGTACTTC	TRBD1	few	TRBV2	TRBJ2-5
CASSFLRDSLTGELFF	TGCGCCAGCAGCTTCCTACGGGACAGTCTCACCGGGGAGCTGTTTTTT	TRBD1	many	TRBV5-1	TRBJ2-2
CASSLERLGQFF	TGTGCCAGCAGTTTAGAAAGGCTTGGGCAGTTCTTC	NA	few	TRBV12-3/TRBV12-4	TRBJ2-1
CASTAWEVNNEQFF	TGTGCCAGCACCGCATGGGAGGTCAACAATGAGCAGTTCTTC	NA	NA	TRBV28	TRBJ2-1
CASTPGTSFYEQYF	TGTGCCAGCACCCCCGGGACTAGCTTCTACGAGCAGTACTTC	TRBD2	many	TRBV12-3/TRBV12-4	TRBJ2-7
CASSLGGLPGQGANGNQPQHF	TGTGCCAGCAGTTTGGGCGGGCTACCGGGACAGGGGGCTAATGGGAATCAGCCCCAGCATTTT	TRBD1	few	TRBV28	TRBJ1-5
CASTRGRAQPQHF	TGTGCCAGCACCCGGGGGAGGGCGCAGCCCCAGCATTTT	NA	once	TRBV6-2/TRBV6-3	TRBJ1-5
CASSLHRSTEAFF	TGTGCCAGCAGCCTACACAGGTCGACTGAAGCTTTCTTT	NA	NA	TRBV9	TRBJ1-1
CASSLEPSRGTGNTIYF	TGTGCCAGCAGCTTAGAACCCTCGCGGGGGACTGGAAACACCATATATTTT	NA	few	TRBV11-2	TRBJ1-3
CASTILAGPSSYNEQFF	TGTGCCAGCACCATACTAGCGGGGCCTAGCTCCTACAATGAGCAGTTCTTC	TRBD2	many	TRBV28	TRBJ2-1
CASTPFPKKGLASNEQFF	TGTGCCAGCACCCCTTTCCCCAAAAAGGGACTAGCAAGCAATGAGCAGTTCTTC	TRBD2	few	TRBV3-1	TRBJ2-1
CSARDLYSNRYNEQFF	TGCAGTGCTAGAGATCTTTACAGTAACAGATACAATGAGCAGTTCTTC	NA	few	TRBV20-1	TRBJ2-1
CASSVGASGSILETQYF	TGTGCCAGCAGCGTTGGGGCTAGCGGGAGTATTCTAGAGACCCAGTACTTC	TRBD2	few	TRBV9	TRBJ2-5
CSARTDYYEQYF	TGCAGCGCCAGGACGGACTACTACGAGCAGTACTTC	NA	few	TRBV29-1	TRBJ2-7
CASSLARLAQETQYF	TGTGCCAGCAGCTTAGCGCGCCTAGCTCAAGAGACCCAGTACTTC	NA	few	TRBV7-8	TRBJ2-5
CASSGRDGTGELFF	TGTGCCAGCAGCGGCCGAGATGGGACAGGGGAGCTGTTTTTT	NA	many	TRBV4-2	TRBJ2-2